A selection of T cell receptor beta chains follows, all from one sample in a study of T cells after yellow fever vaccination. Via MiXCR, TCRdb re-called the 5' RACE reads, giving one row per CDR3 protein. The top ten clones hold approximately 18% of a sample with 300,000 to 450,000 distinct CDR3 sequences, roughly 8.3% of them seen once. Sample: PBMCs, taken roughly 46 days after the first yellow fever vaccination. Receptors originate from a man between 18 and 35 years old who received the YFV17D yellow fever vaccine. The CDR3 runs from the conserved cysteine through the conserved F or W. The order of the fields is J gene, V gene, clone size, CDR3 length, D gene, CDR3 protein, CDR3 DNA. A D gene is named only where the DNA matches it firmly. Not every row has a clone size; where given, it reads once, few, many or a size class.

j_call: TRBJ2-1
v_call: TRBV7-9
clone_size: few
cdr3_length: 15
d_call: .
cdr3_aa: CASTLPGVGYNEQFF
cdr3_nt: TGTGCCAGCACCCTACCAGGGGTTGGCTACAATGAGCAGTTCTTC

j_call: TRBJ1-5
v_call: TRBV28
clone_size: few
cdr3_length: 18
d_call: TRBD1
cdr3_aa: CASSLYLTGTVVNQPQHF
cdr3_nt: TGTGCCAGCAGTTTATACCTTACCGGGACAGTCGTCAATCAGCCCCAGCATTTT

j_call: TRBJ2-3
v_call: TRBV9
clone_size: .
cdr3_length: 19
d_call: TRBD2
cdr3_aa: CASSVEGLAGETSTDTQYF
cdr3_nt: TGTGCCAGCAGCGTAGAAGGTCTAGCGGGGGAGACTAGCACAGATACGCAGTATTTT

j_call: TRBJ2-3
v_call: TRBV20-1
clone_size: few
cdr3_length: 13
d_call: .
cdr3_aa: CSASTGRTDTQYF
cdr3_nt: TGCAGTGCTAGTACGGGTCGCACAGATACGCAGTATTTT

j_call: TRBJ2-5
v_call: TRBV7-2
clone_size: many
cdr3_length: 16
d_call: TRBD2
cdr3_aa: CASSFSSGWGGETQYF
cdr3_nt: TGTGCCAGCAGCTTCTCTAGCGGGTGGGGAGGAGAGACCCAGTACTTC

j_call: TRBJ2-7
v_call: TRBV19
clone_size: few
cdr3_length: 13
d_call: TRBD1
cdr3_aa: CASMRTGTYEQYF
cdr3_nt: TGTGCCAGTATGCGGACAGGGACCTACGAGCAGTACTTC

j_call: TRBJ2-5
v_call: TRBV13
clone_size: few
cdr3_length: 15
d_call: .
cdr3_aa: CASSSPMELQETQYF
cdr3_nt: TGTGCCAGCAGCTCCCCGATGGAGCTACAAGAGACCCAGTACTTC

j_call: TRBJ1-5
v_call: TRBV7-2
clone_size: .
cdr3_length: 16
d_call: TRBD1
cdr3_aa: CASSLGWDRGVQPQHF
cdr3_nt: TGTGCCAGCAGCTTAGGTTGGGACAGGGGAGTACAGCCCCAGCATTTT

j_call: TRBJ2-2
v_call: TRBV5-5
clone_size: few
cdr3_length: 14
d_call: .
cdr3_aa: CASSLGIAFGELFF
cdr3_nt: TGTGCCAGCAGCTTAGGGATTGCGTTCGGGGAGCTGTTTTTT

j_call: TRBJ1-1
v_call: TRBV4-2
clone_size: few
cdr3_length: 16
d_call: .
cdr3_aa: CASSPRGGRAGTEAFF
cdr3_nt: TGTGCCAGCAGCCCCCGAGGCGGAAGGGCGGGCACTGAAGCTTTCTTT

j_call: TRBJ2-7
v_call: TRBV9
clone_size: .
cdr3_length: 13
d_call: .
cdr3_aa: CASSVVGWTEQYF
cdr3_nt: TGTGCCAGCAGCGTAGTTGGTTGGACCGAGCAGTACTTC

j_call: TRBJ1-3
v_call: TRBV4-3
clone_size: .
cdr3_length: 16
d_call: .
cdr3_aa: CASSQVTDGGRNTIYF
cdr3_nt: TGCGCCAGCAGCCAAGTTACTGACGGGGGGAGAAACACCATATATTTT

j_call: TRBJ2-3
v_call: TRBV7-3
clone_size: few
cdr3_length: 13
d_call: .
cdr3_aa: CASSSDHTDTQYF
cdr3_nt: TGTGCCAGCAGCTCGGACCACACAGATACGCAGTATTTT

j_call: TRBJ2-7
v_call: TRBV6-1
clone_size: few
cdr3_length: 13
d_call: .
cdr3_aa: CASSPRLEYEQYF
cdr3_nt: TGTGCCAGCAGTCCCCGCCTCGAATACGAGCAGTACTTC

j_call: TRBJ1-1
v_call: TRBV6-5
clone_size: few
cdr3_length: 13
d_call: .
cdr3_aa: CASSYPDNTEAFF
cdr3_nt: TGTGCCAGCAGTTATCCAGATAACACTGAAGCTTTCTTT

j_call: TRBJ2-5
v_call: TRBV5-1
clone_size: .
cdr3_length: 16
d_call: TRBD2
cdr3_aa: CASSSRLAGGLETQYF
cdr3_nt: TGCGCCAGCAGCTCCAGACTAGCGGGGGGGCTTGAGACCCAGTACTTC

j_call: TRBJ1-1
v_call: TRBV5-1
clone_size: few
cdr3_length: 15
d_call: .
cdr3_aa: CASSVGNRDLTEAFF
cdr3_nt: TGCGCCAGCAGCGTGGGGAACAGGGATCTCACTGAAGCTTTCTTT

j_call: TRBJ1-6
v_call: TRBV7-9
clone_size: .
cdr3_length: 15
d_call: .
cdr3_aa: CASSPYPSGFSPLHF
cdr3_nt: TGTGCCAGCAGCCCCTATCCCTCAGGGTTTTCACCCCTCCACTTT

j_call: TRBJ2-1
v_call: TRBV5-5
clone_size: .
cdr3_length: 11
d_call: .
cdr3_aa: CASSQDWEQFF
cdr3_nt: TGTGCCAGCAGTCAGGATTGGGAGCAGTTCTTC

j_call: TRBJ2-5
v_call: TRBV6-2/TRBV6-3
clone_size: few
cdr3_length: 12
d_call: .
cdr3_aa: CASGRGFETQYF
cdr3_nt: TGTGCCAGCGGTAGGGGGTTTGAGACCCAGTACTTC

j_call: TRBJ2-7
v_call: TRBV7-2
clone_size: .
cdr3_length: 14
d_call: TRBD2
cdr3_aa: CASCSSGGPYEQYF
cdr3_nt: TGTGCCAGCTGCTCTAGCGGGGGCCCCTACGAGCAGTACTTC

j_call: TRBJ2-3
v_call: TRBV4-1
clone_size: few
cdr3_length: 15
d_call: .
cdr3_aa: CASSTVADRTDTQYF
cdr3_nt: TGCGCCAGCAGCACCGTAGCGGACCGCACAGATACGCAGTATTTT

j_call: TRBJ2-3
v_call: TRBV19
clone_size: .
cdr3_length: 14
d_call: .
cdr3_aa: CASGRLALTDTQYF
cdr3_nt: TGTGCCAGTGGGAGGCTAGCGCTGACGGATACGCAGTATTTT

j_call: TRBJ2-7
v_call: TRBV5-1
clone_size: many
cdr3_length: 14
d_call: TRBD2
cdr3_aa: CASSLGTSGYEQYF
cdr3_nt: TGCGCCAGCAGCTTGGGCACTAGCGGATACGAGCAGTACTTC

j_call: TRBJ2-3
v_call: TRBV9
clone_size: .
cdr3_length: 15
d_call: TRBD2
cdr3_aa: CASSESGGAPDTQYF
cdr3_nt: TGTGCCAGCAGCGAGAGCGGGGGGGCCCCAGATACGCAGTATTTT

j_call: TRBJ2-5
v_call: TRBV7-8
clone_size: .
cdr3_length: 15
d_call: .
cdr3_aa: CASSPWGDLGETQYF
cdr3_nt: TGTGCCAGCAGCCCCTGGGGGGACCTGGGGGAGACCCAGTACTTC

j_call: TRBJ1-5
v_call: TRBV4-1
clone_size: many
cdr3_length: 17
d_call: TRBD1
cdr3_aa: CASSQRTGTGGGQPQHF
cdr3_nt: TGCGCCAGCAGCCAACGCACCGGGACAGGGGGAGGTCAGCCCCAGCATTTT

j_call: TRBJ2-1
v_call: TRBV7-9
clone_size: few
cdr3_length: 13
d_call: .
cdr3_aa: CASSNLAHNEQFF
cdr3_nt: TGTGCCAGCAGCAACCTAGCCCACAATGAGCAGTTCTTC

j_call: TRBJ2-1
v_call: TRBV6-1
clone_size: many
cdr3_length: 15
d_call: .
cdr3_aa: CASSPSGGSYNEQFF
cdr3_nt: TGTGCCAGCAGTCCCAGCGGCGGGTCCTACAATGAGCAGTTCTTC

j_call: TRBJ1-4
v_call: TRBV13
clone_size: many
cdr3_length: 16
d_call: .
cdr3_aa: CASSLGQGTLTEKLFF
cdr3_nt: TGTGCCAGCAGCTTAGGCCAAGGCACCCTGACCGAAAAACTGTTTTTT

j_call: TRBJ1-5
v_call: TRBV6-6
clone_size: few
cdr3_length: 9
d_call: .
cdr3_aa: CASSQPQHF
cdr3_nt: TGTGCCAGCAGTCAGCCCCAGCATTTT

j_call: TRBJ1-2
v_call: TRBV6-5
clone_size: .
cdr3_length: 13
d_call: TRBD1
cdr3_aa: CASSYRDREGYTF
cdr3_nt: TGTGCCAGCAGTTACCGGGACAGGGAAGGCTACACCTTC

j_call: TRBJ2-1
v_call: TRBV12-3/TRBV12-4
clone_size: few
cdr3_length: 14
d_call: TRBD2
cdr3_aa: CASTTSGAHNEQFF
cdr3_nt: TGTGCCAGCACGACTAGCGGGGCCCACAATGAGCAGTTCTTC

j_call: TRBJ2-3
v_call: TRBV20-1
clone_size: .
cdr3_length: 12
d_call: TRBD2
cdr3_aa: CRLAGNTDTQYF
cdr3_nt: TGCAGACTAGCGGGGAACACAGATACGCAGTATTTT

j_call: TRBJ2-7
v_call: TRBV5-6
clone_size: .
cdr3_length: 13
d_call: .
cdr3_aa: CASSLSQGLGQYF
cdr3_nt: TGTGCCAGCAGCTTATCCCAGGGACTCGGGCAGTACTTC

j_call: TRBJ1-2
v_call: TRBV7-2
clone_size: .
cdr3_length: 17
d_call: .
cdr3_aa: CASRTPGGWGTNYGYTF
cdr3_nt: TGTGCCAGCAGGACCCCGGGGGGCTGGGGAACTAACTATGGCTACACCTTC

j_call: TRBJ2-7
v_call: TRBV7-2
clone_size: few
cdr3_length: 15
d_call: TRBD1
cdr3_aa: CASSTSRTGRYEQYF
cdr3_nt: TGTGCCAGCAGTACTTCCCGGACAGGACGCTACGAGCAGTACTTC

j_call: TRBJ1-4
v_call: TRBV20-1
clone_size: few
cdr3_length: 12
d_call: .
cdr3_aa: CSASRANEKLFF
cdr3_nt: TGCAGTGCTAGTCGGGCAAATGAAAAACTGTTTTTT

j_call: TRBJ2-1
v_call: TRBV11-2
clone_size: few
cdr3_length: 14
d_call: .
cdr3_aa: CASSLASLYNEQFF
cdr3_nt: TGTGCCAGCAGCTTAGCCTCCCTCTACAATGAGCAGTTCTTC

j_call: TRBJ1-4
v_call: TRBV10-3
clone_size: .
cdr3_length: 15
d_call: TRBD1
cdr3_aa: CAIRSSTGPNEKLFF
cdr3_nt: TGTGCCATCCGATCCTCGACAGGGCCTAATGAAAAACTGTTTTTT

j_call: TRBJ2-3
v_call: TRBV3-1
clone_size: few
cdr3_length: 16
d_call: .
cdr3_aa: CASSPSWGTSTDTQYF
cdr3_nt: TGTGCCAGCAGCCCAAGCTGGGGAACTAGCACAGATACGCAGTATTTT